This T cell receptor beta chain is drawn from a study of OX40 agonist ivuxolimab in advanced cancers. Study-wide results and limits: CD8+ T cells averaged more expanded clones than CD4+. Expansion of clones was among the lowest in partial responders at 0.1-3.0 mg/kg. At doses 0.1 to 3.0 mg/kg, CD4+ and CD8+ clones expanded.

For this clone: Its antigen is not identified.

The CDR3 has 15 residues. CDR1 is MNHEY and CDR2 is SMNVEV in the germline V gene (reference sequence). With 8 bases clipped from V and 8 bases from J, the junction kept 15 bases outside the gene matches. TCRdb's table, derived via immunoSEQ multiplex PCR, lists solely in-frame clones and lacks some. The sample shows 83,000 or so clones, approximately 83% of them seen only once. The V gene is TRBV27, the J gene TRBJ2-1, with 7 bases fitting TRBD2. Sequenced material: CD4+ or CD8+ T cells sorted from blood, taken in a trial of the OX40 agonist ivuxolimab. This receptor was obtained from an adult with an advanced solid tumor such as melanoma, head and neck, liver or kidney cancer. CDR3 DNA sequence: TGTGCCAGCCGATATACGGGATTTCGGGGGGATGAGCAGTTCTTC. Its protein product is CASRYTGFRGDEQFF.